This T cell receptor (beta chain) came from a study of blood T cell repertoires in COVID-19. Study summary: Some COVID-19 samples were acute and others convalescent; all came from the United States, Italy and Spain. T cells, B-cell-depleted T cells, or PBMCs provided the cDNA or gDNA that served as material.

This clone was seen a handful of times. The assay was immunoSEQ multiplex PCR, and TCRdb's table has in-frame clones only and misses some. The data show about 150,000 clones, 88% seen once. Sequenced material: peripheral blood. The receptor was derived from a middle-aged man who had recovered from COVID-19.

CDR3 sequence reads: CASSLGAANSPLHF. The CDR3 DNA sequence: TGTGCCAGCAGTTTAGGGGCCGCGAATTCACCCCTCCACTTT. The genes are TRBV27 and TRBJ1-6; maybe TRBD1 (5 bases). This CDR3 is built from 14 residues. CDR1 and CDR2 (germline): MNHEY, SMNVEV (reference sequence). V was clipped by 2 bases and J by 7 bases, with 9 bases between them.